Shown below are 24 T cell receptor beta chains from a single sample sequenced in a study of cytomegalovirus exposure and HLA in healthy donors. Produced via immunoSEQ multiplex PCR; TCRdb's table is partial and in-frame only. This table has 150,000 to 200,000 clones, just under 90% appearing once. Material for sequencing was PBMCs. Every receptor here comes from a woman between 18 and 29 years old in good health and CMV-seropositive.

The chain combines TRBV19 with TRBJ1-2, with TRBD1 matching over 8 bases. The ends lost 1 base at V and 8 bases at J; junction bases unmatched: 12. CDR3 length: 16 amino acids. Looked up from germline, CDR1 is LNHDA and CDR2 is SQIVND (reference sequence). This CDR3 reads CASSIGTGPWAGGYTF. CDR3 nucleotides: TGTGCCAGTAGTATAGGGACAGGGCCTTGGGCGGGAGGCTACACCTTC.

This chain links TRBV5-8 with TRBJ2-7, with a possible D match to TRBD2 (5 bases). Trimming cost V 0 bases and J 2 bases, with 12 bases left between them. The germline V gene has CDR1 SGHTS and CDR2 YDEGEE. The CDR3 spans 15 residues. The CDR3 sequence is CASSLAGYIAYEQYF. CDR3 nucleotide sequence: TGTGCCAGCAGCTTGGCGGGGTACATTGCCTACGAGCAGTACTTC.

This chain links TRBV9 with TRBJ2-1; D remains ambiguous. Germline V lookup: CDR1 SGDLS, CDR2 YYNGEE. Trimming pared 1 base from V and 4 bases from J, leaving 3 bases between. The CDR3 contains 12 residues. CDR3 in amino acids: CASSVSYNEQFF. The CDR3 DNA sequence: TGTGCCAGCAGCGTATCTTACAATGAGCAGTTCTTC.

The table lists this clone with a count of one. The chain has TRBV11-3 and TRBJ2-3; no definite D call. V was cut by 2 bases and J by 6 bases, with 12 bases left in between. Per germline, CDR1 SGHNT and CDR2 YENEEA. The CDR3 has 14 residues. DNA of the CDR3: TGTGCCAGCAGCTTATCCCCTTCGTCTGATACGCAGTATTTT. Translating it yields CASSLSPSSDTQYF.

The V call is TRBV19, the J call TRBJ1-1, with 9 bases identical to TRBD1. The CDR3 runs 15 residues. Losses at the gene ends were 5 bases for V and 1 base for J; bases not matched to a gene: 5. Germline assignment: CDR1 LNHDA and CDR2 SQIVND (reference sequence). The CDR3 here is CASSAEQGANTEAFF. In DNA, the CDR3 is TGTGCCAGTAGTGCCGAACAGGGGGCGAACACTGAAGCTTTCTTT.

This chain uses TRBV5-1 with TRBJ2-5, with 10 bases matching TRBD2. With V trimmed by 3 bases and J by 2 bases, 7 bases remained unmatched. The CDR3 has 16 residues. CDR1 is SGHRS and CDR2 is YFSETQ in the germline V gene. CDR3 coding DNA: TGCGCCAGCAGCTCCCTAGCGGGAGTTCGGCAAGAGACCCAGTACTTC. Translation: CASSSLAGVRQETQYF.

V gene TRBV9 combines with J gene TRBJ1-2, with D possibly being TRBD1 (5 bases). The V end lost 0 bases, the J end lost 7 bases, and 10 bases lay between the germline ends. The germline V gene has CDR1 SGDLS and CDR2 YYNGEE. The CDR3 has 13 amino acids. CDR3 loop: CASSVGRQGGYTF. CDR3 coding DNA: TGTGCCAGCAGCGTAGGACGTCAGGGTGGCTACACCTTC.

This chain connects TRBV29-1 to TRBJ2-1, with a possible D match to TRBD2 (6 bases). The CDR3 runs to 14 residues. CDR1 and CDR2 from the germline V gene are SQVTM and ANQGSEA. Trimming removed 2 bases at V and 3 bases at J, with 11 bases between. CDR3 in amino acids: CSVELAVFYNEQFF. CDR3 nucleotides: TGCAGCGTTGAATTAGCGGTATTCTACAATGAGCAGTTCTTC.

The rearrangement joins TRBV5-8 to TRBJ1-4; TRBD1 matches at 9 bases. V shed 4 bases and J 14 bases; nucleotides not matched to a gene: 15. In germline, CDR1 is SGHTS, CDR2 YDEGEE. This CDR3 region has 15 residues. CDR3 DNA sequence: TGTGCCAGCAGCACGGACAGGGGTATTCACAAAGGGCTGTTTTTT. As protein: CASSTDRGIHKGLFF.

In DNA, the CDR3 is TGTGCCAGCACCTCCGATCCAGGGGGGACTGAAGCTTTCTTT. Amino acids: CASTSDPGGTEAFF. This chain links TRBV28 with TRBJ1-1; 7 bases are a match to TRBD1. Germline lookup yields CDR1 MDHEN and CDR2 SYDVKM. The junction had 10 bases not matched to a gene; V was cut back by 7 bases and J by 5 bases. The CDR3 is 14 residues long.

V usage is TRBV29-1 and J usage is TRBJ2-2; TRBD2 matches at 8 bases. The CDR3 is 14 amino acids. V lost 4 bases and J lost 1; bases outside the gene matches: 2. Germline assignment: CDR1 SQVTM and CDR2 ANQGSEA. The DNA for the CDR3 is TGCAGCGTTGGAAGCGGGAGGAACACCGGGGAGCTGTTTTTT. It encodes CSVGSGRNTGELFF.

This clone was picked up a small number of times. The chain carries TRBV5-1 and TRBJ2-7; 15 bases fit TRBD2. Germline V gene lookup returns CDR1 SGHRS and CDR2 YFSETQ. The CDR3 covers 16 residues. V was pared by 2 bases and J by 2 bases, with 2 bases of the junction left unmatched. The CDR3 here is CASSLGLAGGPYEQYF. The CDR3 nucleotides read TGCGCCAGCAGCTTAGGACTAGCGGGAGGGCCCTACGAGCAGTACTTC.

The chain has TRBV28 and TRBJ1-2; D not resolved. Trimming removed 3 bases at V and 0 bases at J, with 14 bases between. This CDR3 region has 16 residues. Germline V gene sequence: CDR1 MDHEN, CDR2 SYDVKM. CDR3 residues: CASSLGRSPSNYGYTF. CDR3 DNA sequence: TGTGCCAGCAGTTTGGGCCGCTCCCCATCTAACTATGGCTACACCTTC.

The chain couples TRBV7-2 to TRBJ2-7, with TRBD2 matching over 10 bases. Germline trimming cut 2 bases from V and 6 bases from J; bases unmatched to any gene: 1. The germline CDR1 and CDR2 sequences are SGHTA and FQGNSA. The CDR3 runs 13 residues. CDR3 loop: CASSLLAGAEQYF. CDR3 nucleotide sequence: TGTGCCAGCAGCTTACTAGCGGGAGCCGAGCAGTACTTC. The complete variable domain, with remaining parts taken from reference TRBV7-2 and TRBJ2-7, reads GAGVSQSPSNKVTEKGKDVELRCDPISGHTALYWYRQSLGQGLEFLIYFQGNSAPDKSGLPSDRFSAERTGGSVSTLTIQRTQQEDSAVYLCASSLLAGAEQYFGPGTRLTVT.

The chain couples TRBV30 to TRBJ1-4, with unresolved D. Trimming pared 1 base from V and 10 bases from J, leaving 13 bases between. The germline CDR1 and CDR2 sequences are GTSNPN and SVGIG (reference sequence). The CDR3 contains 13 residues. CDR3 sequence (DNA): TGTGCCTGGAGTGCCAACCAGTCTGGAAAACTGTTTTTT. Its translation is CAWSANQSGKLFF. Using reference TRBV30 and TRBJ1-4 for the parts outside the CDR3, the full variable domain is SQTIHQWPATLVQPVGSPLSLECTVEGTSNPNLYWYRQAAGRGLQLLFYSVGIGQISSEVPQNLSASRPQDRQFILSSKKLLLSDSGFYLCAWSANQSGKLFFGSGTQLSVL.

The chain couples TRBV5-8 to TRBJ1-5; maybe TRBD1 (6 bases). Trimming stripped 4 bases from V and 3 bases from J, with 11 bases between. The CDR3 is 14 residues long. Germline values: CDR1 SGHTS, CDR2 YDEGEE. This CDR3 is CASSRGGVNQPQHF. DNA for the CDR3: TGTGCCAGCAGCAGGGGGGGAGTCAATCAGCCCCAGCATTTT.

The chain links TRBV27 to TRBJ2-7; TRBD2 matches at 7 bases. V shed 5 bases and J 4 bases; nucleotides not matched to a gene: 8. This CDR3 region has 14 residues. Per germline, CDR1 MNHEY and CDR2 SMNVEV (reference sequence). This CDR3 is CASSPGLGLYEQYF. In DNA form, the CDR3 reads TGTGCCAGCAGTCCAGGACTAGGACTATACGAGCAGTACTTC.

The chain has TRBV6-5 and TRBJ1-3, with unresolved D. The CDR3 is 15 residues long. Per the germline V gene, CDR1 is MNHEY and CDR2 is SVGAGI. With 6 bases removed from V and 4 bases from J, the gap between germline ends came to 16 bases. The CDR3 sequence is CASSLRITGGNTIYF. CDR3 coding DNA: TGTGCCAGCAGCTTACGTATCACGGGGGGAAACACCATATATTTT.

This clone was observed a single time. This chain's CDR3 is CATSSQGRNEQYF. DNA of the CDR3: TGTGCCACCAGCAGCCAGGGTCGGAACGAGCAGTACTTC. The chain links TRBV15 to TRBJ2-7; D may be TRBD1 (5 bases). Germline V gene lookup returns CDR1 LNHNV and CDR2 YYDKDF (reference sequence). The CDR3 is 13 residues long. The V and J ends lost 3 bases and 5 bases respectively, with 11 bases between them.

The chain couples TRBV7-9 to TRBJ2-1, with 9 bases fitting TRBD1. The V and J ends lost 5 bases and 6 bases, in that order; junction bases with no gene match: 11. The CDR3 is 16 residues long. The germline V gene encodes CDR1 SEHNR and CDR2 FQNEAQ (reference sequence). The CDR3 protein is CASSEPGQGRSNEQFF. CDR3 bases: TGTGCCAGCAGCGAACCGGGACAGGGTAGGAGCAATGAGCAGTTCTTC.

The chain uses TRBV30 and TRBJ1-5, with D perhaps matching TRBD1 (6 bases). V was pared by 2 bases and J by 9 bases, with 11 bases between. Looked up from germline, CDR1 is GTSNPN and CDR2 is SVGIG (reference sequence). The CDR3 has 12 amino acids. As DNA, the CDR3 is TGTGCCTGGAGTTCCAGGGGAAGGCCCCAGCATTTT. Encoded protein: CAWSSRGRPQHF.

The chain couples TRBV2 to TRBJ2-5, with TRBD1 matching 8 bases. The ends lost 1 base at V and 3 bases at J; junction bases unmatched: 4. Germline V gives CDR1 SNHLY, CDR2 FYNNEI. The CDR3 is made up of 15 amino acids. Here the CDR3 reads CASSEGWTGKETQYF. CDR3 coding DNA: TGTGCCAGCAGTGAAGGGTGGACAGGGAAAGAGACCCAGTACTTC. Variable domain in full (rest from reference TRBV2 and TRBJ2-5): EPEVTQTPSHQVTQMGQEVILRCVPISNHLYFYWYRQILGQKVEFLVSFYNNEISEKSEIFDDQFSVERPDGSNFTLKIRSTKLEDSAMYFCASSEGWTGKETQYFGPGTRLLVL.

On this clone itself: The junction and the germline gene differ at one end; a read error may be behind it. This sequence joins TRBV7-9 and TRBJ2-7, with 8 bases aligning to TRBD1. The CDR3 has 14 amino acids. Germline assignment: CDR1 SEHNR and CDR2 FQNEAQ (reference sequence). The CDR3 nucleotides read TGTGCCAGCAGCTTAGCTGGGACAGGCTACAAGCAGTACTTC. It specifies CASSLAGTGYKQYF.

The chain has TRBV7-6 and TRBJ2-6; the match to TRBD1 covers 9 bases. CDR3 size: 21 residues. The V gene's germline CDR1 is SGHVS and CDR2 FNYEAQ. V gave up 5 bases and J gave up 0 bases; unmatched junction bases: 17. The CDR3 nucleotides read TGTGCCAGCAGCCGAGAAGTCACCGGGACAGGGTCGATCTCTGGGGCCAACGTCCTGACTTTC. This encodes CASSREVTGTGSISGANVLTF.